The clone carrying this T cell receptor beta chain was found a few times. Its antigen remains unknown. Expressed TCRB transcripts got sequenced, as all isolated RNA was reverse transcribed. Clones were read by immunoSEQ multiplex PCR, and TCRdb kept only the in-frame ones, dropping some. The table includes a few hundred thousand clones, about a fifth detected once. Using CD45RO/CCR7/CD25/CD127/CD95/CD27, CD4+ naive, central memory, regulatory and stem cell-like memory cells were sorted. The data were obtained in a study of beta chain features in type 1 diabetes. Findings of the study overall: Significant though moderate, a shortening of TCRB CDR3s appeared in all four CD4+ subsets of Type 1 diabetes patients.

V was trimmed by 0 bases and J by 1 base, leaving 7 bases between them. Germline CDR1 and CDR2: MNHEY and SMNVEV (reference sequence). The CDR3 runs 15 residues. V gene TRBV27 combines with J gene TRBJ1-5; D is undetermined. The TCR sequence derives from a woman aged 40 to 50 with type 1 diabetes. Specimen: naive CD4+ T cells from blood. The CDR3 loop is CASSLSIQSNQPQHF. Written as DNA, the CDR3 is TGTGCCAGCAGTTTATCAATTCAGAGCAATCAGCCCCAGCATTTT.